The 24 T cell receptor beta chains below all came from one sample that was sequenced in a study of shared T cell receptors in the human thymus. The assay was immunoSEQ multiplex PCR, and TCRdb's table has in-frame clones only and misses some. The top ten clones hold about 0.013% of a sample with approximately 580,000 clones, about 84% of them seen once. This sample also appeared in a second study, on human thymus T cells.

The sequenced material came from thymocytes. The receptor source for this set is a boy younger than two with a congenital heart defect.

The chain is built from TRBV19 and TRBJ1-2; 8 nucleotides agree with TRBD1. CDR3 length: 13 residues. From germline, CDR1 is LNHDA and CDR2 SQIVND (reference sequence). V shed 4 bases and J 8 bases; nucleotides not matched to a gene: 6. The CDR3 DNA reads as TGTGCCAGTAGTACCCAGGGGGCTGGGGGCTACACCTTC. Translated, it gives CASSTQGAGGYTF.

The gene calls are TRBV25-1 and TRBJ2-1, with TRBD2 identical over 12 bases. With 2 bases clipped from V and 8 bases from J, the junction kept 13 bases outside the gene matches. The CDR3 totals 18 residues. The germline CDR1 and CDR2 sequences are MGHDK and SYGVNS. In DNA, the CDR3 is TGTGCCAGCAGTGAAGAGGTCCCCACTAGCGGGAGGACGTATGAGCAGTTCTTC. It translates to CASSEEVPTSGRTYEQFF.

To note about this clone: Other DNA sequences within the sample encode an identical CDR3. V is TRBV7-6 and J is TRBJ2-7, with no clear D. Germline values: CDR1 SGHVS, CDR2 FNYEAQ. This CDR3 is built from 13 residues. The germline V and J ends were trimmed by 5 bases and 3 bases, with 11 bases remaining between them. The CDR3 reads CASSPHEDYEQYF. Written as DNA, the CDR3 is TGTGCCAGCAGCCCCCATGAGGACTACGAGCAGTACTTC.

This chain links TRBV30 with TRBJ2-1; 7 bases line up with TRBD2. Germline values: CDR1 GTSNPN, CDR2 SVGIG (reference sequence). The CDR3 sequence is 15 residues long. J lost 6 bases, V lost 5 bases, and 13 bases had no gene match. In nucleotides, the CDR3 is TGTGCCTGGGGTCGCGACTGGGGGGGGATCAATGAGCAGTTCTTC. The encoded protein is CAWGRDWGGINEQFF. The whole variable domain, filled in from reference TRBV30 and TRBJ2-1, reads SQTIHQWPATLVQPVGSPLSLECTVEGTSNPNLYWYRQAAGRGLQLLFYSVGIGQISSEVPQNLSASRPQDRQFILSSKKLLLSDSGFYLCAWGRDWGGINEQFFGPGTRLTVL.

The V call is TRBV30, the J call TRBJ1-4; 9 positions agree with TRBD1. Germline loops: CDR1 GTSNPN, CDR2 SVGIG (reference sequence). V was clipped by 3 bases and J by 8 bases; unmatched bases: 7. This CDR3 spans 14 amino acids. This CDR3 is CAWSPNRGLEKLFF. The CDR3 DNA sequence: TGTGCCTGGAGCCCAAACAGGGGGCTGGAAAAACTGTTTTTT.

This clone showed up just once. This chain connects TRBV6-6 to TRBJ2-1, with D possibly being TRBD2 (6 bases). Germline assignment: CDR1 MNHNY and CDR2 SVGAGI (reference sequence). The CDR3 consists of 14 residues. Trimming cost V 5 bases and J 6 bases, with 14 bases left between them. CDR3 bases: TGTGCCAGCAGTCCCCCAACTAGCTTCAATGAGCAGTTCTTC. Translated: CASSPPTSFNEQFF.

The chain uses TRBV4-3 and TRBJ2-1; D is possibly TRBD1 (5 bases). Germline loops: CDR1 LGHNA, CDR2 YSLEER. V lost 1 base, J lost 6 bases, and 19 bases lay in between. CDR3 length equals 17 residues. CDR3: CASSQARNQGYGNEQFF. The DNA for the CDR3 is TGCGCCAGCAGCCAAGCACGAAACCAGGGATATGGCAATGAGCAGTTCTTC.

J is TRBJ1-4 and V is TRBV15; 10 nucleotides match TRBD1. CDR3 size: 19 residues. Germline values: CDR1 LNHNV, CDR2 YYDKDF (reference sequence). The junction had 17 bases not matched to a gene; V was cut back by 2 bases and J by 8 bases. CDR3 DNA: TGTGCCACCAGCAGATCCCTGACCGGGACAGGGGCCCCGGGGGAAAAACTGTTTTTT. It yields the protein CATSRSLTGTGAPGEKLFF. The whole variable domain, remainder taken from reference TRBV15 and TRBJ1-4, is DAMVIQNPRYQVTQFGKPVTLSCSQTLNHNVMYWYQQKSSQAPKLLFHYYDKDFNNEADTPDNFQSRRPNTSFCFLDIRSPGLGDTAMYLCATSRSLTGTGAPGEKLFFGSGTQLSVL.

The CDR3 sequence: CASTALPGQTSYEQYF. In DNA, the CDR3 is TGTGCCAGCACCGCGCTCCCGGGACAGACCTCCTACGAGCAGTACTTC. The chain combines TRBV28 with TRBJ2-7, with 7 positions matching TRBD1. The CDR3 covers 16 residues. V was pared by 7 bases and J by 0 bases, with 12 bases of the junction left unmatched. CDR1 and CDR2 from the germline V gene are MDHEN and SYDVKM. Using reference TRBV28 and TRBJ2-7 for the parts outside the CDR3, the full variable domain is DVKVTQSSRYLVKRTGEKVFLECVQDMDHENMFWYRQDPGLGLRLIYFSYDVKMKEKGDIPEGYSVSREKKERFSLILESASTNQTSMYLCASTALPGQTSYEQYFGPGTRLTVT.

The gene calls are TRBV30 and TRBJ2-1; tentative D call: TRBD2 (6 bases). CDR3 length equals 16 residues. Germline-derived CDR1 and CDR2 are GTSNPN and SVGIG (reference sequence). The V gene lost 5 bases and the J gene lost 0 bases, with 17 bases spanning the gap. The CDR3 sequence is CAWGLAGFSSYNEQFF. The DNA for the CDR3 is TGTGCCTGGGGTCTGGCGGGGTTTAGCTCCTACAATGAGCAGTTCTTC.

This clone showed up just once. The chain carries TRBV5-8 and TRBJ2-2; TRBD2 matches 12 bases. The length of the CDR3 is 16 residues. Germline V gene lookup returns CDR1 SGHTS and CDR2 YDEGEE. J was trimmed by 4 bases and V by 7 bases; bases with no gene match: 8. CDR3 bases: TGTGCCAGCGGGTGGACTAGCGGGAATGTCACCGGGGAGCTGTTTTTT. Its translation is CASGWTSGNVTGELFF. Based on the CDR3 plus reference TRBV5-8 and TRBJ2-2, the full variable domain is EAGVTQSPTHLIKTRGQQATLRCSPISGHTSVYWYQQALGLGLQFLLWYDEGEERNRGNFPPRFSGRQFPNYSSELNVNALELEDSALYLCASGWTSGNVTGELFFGEGSRLTVL.

The rearrangement joins TRBV27 to TRBJ2-7; D ambiguous. The CDR3 consists of 14 residues. Germline-derived CDR1 and CDR2 are MNHEY and SMNVEV (reference sequence). V lost 2 bases and J 1 base, leaving 9 bases between the germline ends. The CDR3 nucleotides read TGTGCCAGCAGTTTACTCGGCAGGTCCTACGAGCAGTACTTC. Amino acids: CASSLLGRSYEQYF.

The chain is built from TRBV15 and TRBJ2-7; TRBD1 matches 10 bases. With V trimmed by 4 bases and J by 5 bases, 5 bases remained unmatched. Germline-derived CDR1 and CDR2 are LNHNV and YYDKDF (reference sequence). The CDR3 has 14 amino acids. CDR3 region: CATSTGTGVHEQYF. The CDR3 DNA is TGTGCCACCAGCACTGGGACAGGGGTCCACGAGCAGTACTTC.

The V and J genes are TRBV5-4 and TRBJ2-1; the D is unclear. V was shortened by 0 bases and J by 5 bases, with 9 bases between the two germline ends. This CDR3 region has 14 residues. The germline V gene has CDR1 SGHNT and CDR2 YYREEE (reference sequence). The CDR3 sequence is CASSLVGPHNEQFF. The DNA of the CDR3 is TGTGCCAGCAGCTTGGTTGGCCCCCACAATGAGCAGTTCTTC.

CDR3 in amino acids: CSPSLPSGSYEQYF. The CDR3 region has the DNA TGCAGCCCTTCGCTCCCTAGCGGGAGCTACGAGCAGTACTTC. The J gene is TRBJ2-7, the V gene TRBV29-1, with 10 bases lining up with TRBD2. The length of the CDR3 is 14 residues. V lost 8 bases, J lost 3 bases, and 10 bases stayed unmatched. Germline V CDR1 and CDR2: SQVTM, ANQGSEA.

This clone was seen only once. This sequence joins TRBV6-4 and TRBJ2-2; D is unclear. The CDR3 runs to 14 residues. Germline loops: CDR1 MRHNA, CDR2 SNTAGT. V lost 6 bases to trimming and J lost 9 bases, with 17 bases between them. The CDR3 sequence: CASSLRRLLWELFF. The CDR3 DNA follows: TGTGCCAGCAGCCTACGCAGGTTACTCTGGGAGCTGTTTTTT.

In its sample, this clone was seen a few times. The V call is TRBV20-1, the J call TRBJ1-2, with D hard to call. Germline lookup yields CDR1 DFQATT and CDR2 SNEGSKA (reference sequence). CDR3 length equals 11 residues. Trimming removed 6 bases from V and 5 bases from J, with 10 bases in between. The DNA of the CDR3 is TGCAGTGCAAGTGCCACATATGGCTACACCTTC. Its protein is CSASATYGYTF.

This clone was seen a handful of times. The gene calls are TRBV19 and TRBJ1-5, with 7 nucleotides matching TRBD1. The V gene end was trimmed by 2 bases and the J gene end by 2 bases; junction bases not matched to a gene: 15. Germline V gene sequence: CDR1 LNHDA, CDR2 SQIVND (reference sequence). The CDR3 spans 19 residues. In DNA form, the CDR3 reads TGTGCCAGTAGTATATTAGACAGGGCTAAGGTGCCCCGCAATCAGCCCCAGCATTTT. It encodes CASSILDRAKVPRNQPQHF.

The genes are TRBV7-2 and TRBJ2-7; D ambiguous. This CDR3 has 15 amino acids. Between the trimmed V and J ends, which lost 1 base and 6 bases, there was a span of 16 bases. Germline V lookup: CDR1 SGHTA, CDR2 FQGNSA. Here the CDR3 reads CASSLECSNRCEQYF. DNA of the CDR3: TGTGCCAGCAGCTTAGAGTGTAGCAATCGGTGCGAGCAGTACTTC.

The rearrangement links TRBV10-2 to TRBJ2-7; tentative D call: TRBD2 (5 bases). Trimming stripped 5 bases from V and 7 bases from J, with 12 bases between. CDR3 length: 12 amino acids. Germline CDR1 is WSHSY and CDR2 is SAAADI. The CDR3 sequence is CASSHEGREQYF. CDR3 sequence (DNA): TGCGCCAGCAGTCACGAGGGAAGGGAGCAGTACTTC.

A few counts support this clone. This sequence joins TRBV4-1 and TRBJ2-1, with 10 bases matching TRBD2. The CDR3 spans 19 residues. The J segment lost 6 bases and the V segment lost 0 bases, leaving 14 bases of the junction unmatched. Germline lookup yields CDR1 MGHRA and CDR2 YSYEKL. CDR3 loop: CASSQDGEAGGLAPNEQFF. The CDR3 nucleotides read TGCGCCAGCAGCCAAGATGGTGAGGCCGGGGGACTAGCGCCCAATGAGCAGTTCTTC.

The chain links TRBV18 to TRBJ2-5; the D gene is possibly TRBD1 (5 bases). Trimming cost V 5 bases and J 0 bases, with 16 bases left between them. The CDR3 is 16 residues long. Germline CDR1 reads KGHSH; CDR2 reads LQKENI. This chain's CDR3 is CASSRDSSLDQETQYF. CDR3 sequence (DNA): TGTGCCAGCTCAAGAGACAGTAGCTTGGACCAAGAGACCCAGTACTTC.

V usage is TRBV27 and J usage is TRBJ2-1, with 9 bases identical to TRBD2. This CDR3 region has 18 residues. Germline V gives CDR1 MNHEY, CDR2 SMNVEV (reference sequence). The V segment lost 5 bases and the J segment 1 base; nucleotides outside the gene matches: 12. CDR3 protein: CASSIAGAAVSSYNEQFF. The CDR3 DNA reads TGTGCCAGCAGTATAGCGGGAGCTGCTGTGTCGTCCTACAATGAGCAGTTCTTC.

This clone has a handful of counts. V is TRBV14 and J is TRBJ1-2; D is unresolved. The germline V gene has CDR1 SGHDN and CDR2 FVKESK. The length of the CDR3 is 12 residues. V lost 0 bases and J 6 bases, leaving 5 bases between the germline ends. The CDR3 spells CASSQDANGYTF. In DNA form, the CDR3 reads TGTGCCAGCAGCCAAGACGCGAATGGCTACACCTTC.